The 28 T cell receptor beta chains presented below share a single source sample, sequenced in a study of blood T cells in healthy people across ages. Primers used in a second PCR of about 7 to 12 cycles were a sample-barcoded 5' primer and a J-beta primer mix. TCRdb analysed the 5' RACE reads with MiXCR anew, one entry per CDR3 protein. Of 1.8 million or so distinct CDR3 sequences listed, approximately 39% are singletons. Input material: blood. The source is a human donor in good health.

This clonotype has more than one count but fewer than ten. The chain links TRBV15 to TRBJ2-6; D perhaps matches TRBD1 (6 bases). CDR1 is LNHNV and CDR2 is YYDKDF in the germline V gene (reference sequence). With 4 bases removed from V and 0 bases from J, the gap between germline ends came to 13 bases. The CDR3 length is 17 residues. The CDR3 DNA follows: TGTGCCACCAGCAAAGCTACAGGGCTCTCTGGGGCCAACGTCCTGACTTTC. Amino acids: CATSKATGLSGANVLTF.

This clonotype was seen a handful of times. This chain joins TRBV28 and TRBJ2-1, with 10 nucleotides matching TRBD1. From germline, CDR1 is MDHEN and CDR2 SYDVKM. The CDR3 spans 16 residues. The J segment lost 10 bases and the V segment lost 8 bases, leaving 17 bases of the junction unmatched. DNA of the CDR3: TGTGCCAGCCCCCCCCCGGGACAGGGGTTGGTCAGGGAGCAGTTCTTC. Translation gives CASPPPGQGLVREQFF.

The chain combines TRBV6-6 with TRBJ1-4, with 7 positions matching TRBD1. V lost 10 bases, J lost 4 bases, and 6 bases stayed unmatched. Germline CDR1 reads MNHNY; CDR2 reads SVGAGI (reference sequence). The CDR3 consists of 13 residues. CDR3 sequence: CATNRGVNEKLFF. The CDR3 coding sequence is TGTGCCACCAACAGGGGCGTTAATGAAAAACTGTTTTTT.

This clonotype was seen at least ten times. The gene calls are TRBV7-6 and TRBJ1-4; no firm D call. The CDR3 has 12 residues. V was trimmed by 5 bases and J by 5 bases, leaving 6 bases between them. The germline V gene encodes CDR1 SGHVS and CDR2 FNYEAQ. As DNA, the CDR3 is TGTGCCAGCAGCCCCCCAAATGAAAAACTGTTTTTT. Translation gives CASSPPNEKLFF.

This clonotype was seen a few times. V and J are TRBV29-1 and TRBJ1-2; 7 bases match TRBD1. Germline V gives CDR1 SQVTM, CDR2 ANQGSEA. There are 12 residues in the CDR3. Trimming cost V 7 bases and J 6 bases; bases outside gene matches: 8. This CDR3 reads CSAQGGGDGYTF. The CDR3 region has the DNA TGCAGCGCTCAGGGGGGAGGGGATGGCTACACCTTC.

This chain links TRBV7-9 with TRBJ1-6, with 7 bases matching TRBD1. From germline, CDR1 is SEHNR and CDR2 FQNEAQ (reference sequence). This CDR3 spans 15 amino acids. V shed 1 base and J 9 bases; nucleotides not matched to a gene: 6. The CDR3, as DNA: TGTGCCAGCAGCTTAGGCATTCCAGGGGGTTCACCCCTCCACTTT. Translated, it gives CASSLGIPGGSPLHF.

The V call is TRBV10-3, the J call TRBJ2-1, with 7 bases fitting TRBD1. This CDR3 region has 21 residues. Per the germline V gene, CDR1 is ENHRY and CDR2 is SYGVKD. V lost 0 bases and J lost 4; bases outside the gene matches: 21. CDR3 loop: CAISESEGAITARGSYNEQFF. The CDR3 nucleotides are TGTGCCATCAGTGAGTCAGAGGGGGCAATCACGGCACGGGGTAGTTACAATGAGCAGTTCTTC.

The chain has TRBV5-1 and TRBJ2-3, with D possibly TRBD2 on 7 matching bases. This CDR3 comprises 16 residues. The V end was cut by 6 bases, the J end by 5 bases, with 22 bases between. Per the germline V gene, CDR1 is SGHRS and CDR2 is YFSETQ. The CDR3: CASIPYRGARRDTQYF. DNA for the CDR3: TGCGCCAGCATCCCCTACCGGGGGGCTAGGAGAGATACGCAGTATTTT.

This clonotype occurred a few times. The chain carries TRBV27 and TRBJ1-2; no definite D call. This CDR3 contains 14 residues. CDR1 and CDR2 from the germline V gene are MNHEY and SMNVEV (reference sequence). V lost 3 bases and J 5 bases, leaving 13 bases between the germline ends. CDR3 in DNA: TGTGCCAGCAGTTTGAACCCCGGCCGGTATGGCTACACCTTC. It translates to CASSLNPGRYGYTF.

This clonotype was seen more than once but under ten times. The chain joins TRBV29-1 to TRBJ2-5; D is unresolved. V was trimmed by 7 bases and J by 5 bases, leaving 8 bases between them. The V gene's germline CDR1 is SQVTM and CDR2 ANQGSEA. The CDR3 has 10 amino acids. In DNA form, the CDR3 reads TGCAGCGCCCGAGCGGAGACCCAGTACTTC. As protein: CSARAETQYF.

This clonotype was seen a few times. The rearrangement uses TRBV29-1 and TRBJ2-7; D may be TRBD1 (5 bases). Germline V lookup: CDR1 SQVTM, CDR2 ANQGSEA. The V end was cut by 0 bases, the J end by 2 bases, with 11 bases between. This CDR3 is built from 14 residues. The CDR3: CSVEDHTGAYEQYF. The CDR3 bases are TGCAGCGTTGAAGATCACACAGGAGCCTACGAGCAGTACTTC.

The CDR3 DNA follows: TGCAGTGCCACCGAATTTTCCTACGAGCAGTACTTC. Translating it yields CSATEFSYEQYF. The chain uses TRBV20-1 and TRBJ2-7, with D unclear. The CDR3 totals 12 residues. Germline values: CDR1 DFQATT, CDR2 SNEGSKA (reference sequence). The ends were cut back, 6 bases at V and 1 base at J, with 10 bases in the middle.

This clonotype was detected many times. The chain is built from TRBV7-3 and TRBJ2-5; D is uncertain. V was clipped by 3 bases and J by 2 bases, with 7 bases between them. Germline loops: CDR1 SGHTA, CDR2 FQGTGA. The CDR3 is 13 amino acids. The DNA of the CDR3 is TGTGCCAGCAGCTTGATGCCACAAGAGACCCAGTACTTC. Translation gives CASSLMPQETQYF.

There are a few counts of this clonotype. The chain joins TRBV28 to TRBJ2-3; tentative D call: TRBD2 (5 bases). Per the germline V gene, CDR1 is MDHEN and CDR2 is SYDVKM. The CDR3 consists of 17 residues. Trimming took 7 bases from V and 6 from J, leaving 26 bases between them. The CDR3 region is CASTSGDYPPRLDTQYF. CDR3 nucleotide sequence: TGTGCCAGCACCTCCGGAGACTATCCCCCTAGACTCGATACGCAGTATTTT.

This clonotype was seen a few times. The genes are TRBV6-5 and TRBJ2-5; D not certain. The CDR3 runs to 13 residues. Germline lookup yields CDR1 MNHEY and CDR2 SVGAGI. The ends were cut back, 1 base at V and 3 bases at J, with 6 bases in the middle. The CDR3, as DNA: TGTGCCAGCAGTTACTTAAAAAAAGAGACCCAGTACTTC. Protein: CASSYLKKETQYF.

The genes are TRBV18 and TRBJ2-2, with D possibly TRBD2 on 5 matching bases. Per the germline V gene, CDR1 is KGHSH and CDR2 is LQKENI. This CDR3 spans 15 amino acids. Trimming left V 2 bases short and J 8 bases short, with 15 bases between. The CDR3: CASSPGTQREGELFF. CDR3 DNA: TGTGCCAGCTCACCAGGAACCCAGAGGGAGGGGGAGCTGTTTTTT.

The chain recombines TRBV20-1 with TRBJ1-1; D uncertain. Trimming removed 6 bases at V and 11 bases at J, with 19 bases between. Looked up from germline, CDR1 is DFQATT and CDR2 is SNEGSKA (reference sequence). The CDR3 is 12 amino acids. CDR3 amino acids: CSAGRGAAEAFF. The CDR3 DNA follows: TGCAGTGCCGGTCGTGGAGCCGCAGAGGCTTTCTTT.

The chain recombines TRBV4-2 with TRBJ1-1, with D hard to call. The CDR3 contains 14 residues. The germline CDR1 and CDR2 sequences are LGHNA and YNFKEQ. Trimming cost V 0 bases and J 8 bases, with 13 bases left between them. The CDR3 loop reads CASSQDIGRAEAFF. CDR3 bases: TGTGCCAGCAGCCAAGATATTGGGCGGGCCGAAGCTTTCTTT.

DNA of the CDR3: TGTGCCAGCAGCTTATTAATTAGGCCTATCGACCCATATGGCTACACCTTC. Its protein is CASSLLIRPIDPYGYTF. The rearrangement links TRBV7-2 to TRBJ1-2, with D unclear. V was trimmed by 2 bases and J by 5 bases, leaving 21 bases between them. Germline CDR1 and CDR2: SGHTA and FQGNSA. There are 17 residues in the CDR3.

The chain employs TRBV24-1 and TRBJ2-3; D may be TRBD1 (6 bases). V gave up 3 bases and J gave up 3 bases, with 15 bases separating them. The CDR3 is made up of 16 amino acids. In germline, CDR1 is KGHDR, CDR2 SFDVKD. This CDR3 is CATSDLPRQGTDTQYF. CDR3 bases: TGTGCCACCAGTGATCTGCCAAGGCAGGGGACAGATACGCAGTATTTT.

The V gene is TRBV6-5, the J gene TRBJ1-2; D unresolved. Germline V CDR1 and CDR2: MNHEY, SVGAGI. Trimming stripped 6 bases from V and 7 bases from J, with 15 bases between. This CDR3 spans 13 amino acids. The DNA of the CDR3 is TGTGCCAGCAGGCGATCAGTGGATAGTGGCTACACCTTC. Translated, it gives CASRRSVDSGYTF.

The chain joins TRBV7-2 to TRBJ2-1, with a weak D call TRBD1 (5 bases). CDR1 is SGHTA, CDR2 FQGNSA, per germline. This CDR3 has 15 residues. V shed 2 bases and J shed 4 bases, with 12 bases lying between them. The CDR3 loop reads CASSLTTGKYNEQFF. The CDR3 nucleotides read TGTGCCAGCAGCTTAACTACAGGCAAGTACAATGAGCAGTTCTTC.

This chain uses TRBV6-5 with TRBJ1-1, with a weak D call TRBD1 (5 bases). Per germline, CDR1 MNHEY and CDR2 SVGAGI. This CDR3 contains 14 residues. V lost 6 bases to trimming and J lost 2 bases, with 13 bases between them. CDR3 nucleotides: TGTGCCAGCAGAGAGACAGAGAGTAACACTGAAGCTTTCTTT. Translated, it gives CASRETESNTEAFF.

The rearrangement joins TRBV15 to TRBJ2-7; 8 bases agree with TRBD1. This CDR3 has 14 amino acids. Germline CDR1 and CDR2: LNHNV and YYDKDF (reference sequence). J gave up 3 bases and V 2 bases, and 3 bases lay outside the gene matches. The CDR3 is CATSRTTGVYEQYF. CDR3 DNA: TGTGCCACCAGCAGAACGACAGGGGTCTACGAGCAGTACTTC.

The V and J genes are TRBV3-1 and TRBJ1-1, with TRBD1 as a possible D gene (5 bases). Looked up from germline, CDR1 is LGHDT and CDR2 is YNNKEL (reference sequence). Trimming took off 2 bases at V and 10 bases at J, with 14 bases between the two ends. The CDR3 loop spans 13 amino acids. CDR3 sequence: CASSQIRGVGAFF. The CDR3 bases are TGTGCCAGCAGCCAAATCCGGGGGGTCGGAGCTTTCTTT.

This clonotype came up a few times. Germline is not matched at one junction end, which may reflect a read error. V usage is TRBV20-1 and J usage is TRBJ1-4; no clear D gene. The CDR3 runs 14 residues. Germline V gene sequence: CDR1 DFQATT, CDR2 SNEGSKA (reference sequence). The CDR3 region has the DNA TGCAGTGCTAAGAGACCGACCCGGAATGAAGAACTGTTTTTT. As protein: CSAKRPTRNEELFF.

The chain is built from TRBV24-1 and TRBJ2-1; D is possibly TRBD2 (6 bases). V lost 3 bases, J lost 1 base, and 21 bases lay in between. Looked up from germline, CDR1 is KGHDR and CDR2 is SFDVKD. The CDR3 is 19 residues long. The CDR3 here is CATSDLPGGDRGSYNEQFF. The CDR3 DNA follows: TGTGCCACCAGTGATCTGCCCGGGGGAGATAGGGGTTCCTACAATGAGCAGTTCTTC.

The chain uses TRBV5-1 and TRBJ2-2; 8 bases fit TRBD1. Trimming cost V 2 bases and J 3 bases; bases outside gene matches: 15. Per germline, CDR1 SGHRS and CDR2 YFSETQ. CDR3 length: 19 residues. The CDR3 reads CASSLGVDRVYADTGELFF. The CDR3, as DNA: TGCGCCAGCAGCTTAGGAGTGGACAGGGTTTATGCTGACACCGGGGAGCTGTTTTTT.